Listed below are T cell receptor beta chains from one sample, sequenced in a study of chemoradiotherapy in HPV16-positive cancers. Clones were read by immunoSEQ multiplex PCR, and TCRdb kept only the in-frame ones, dropping some. There are about 880 clones in the sample; roughly 75% occur only once, and 20% lies in the top ten. The sample consisted of tumor tissue, taken from a patient who underwent chemoradiotherapy. These receptors came from a human donor with HPV-associated anogenital cancer. CDR3s include the opening cysteine and the closing phenylalanine or tryptophan. The D gene is left open where the match is weak. The size of a clone is reported for some rows only, either as once, few or many, or as a class for expanded clones.

j_call d_call clone_size v_call cdr3_aa cdr3_nt
TRBJ1-1 TRBD1 NA TRBV14 CASSLQGAWNTEAFF TGTGCCAGCAGCCTACAGGGGGCTTGGAACACTGAAGCTTTCTTT
TRBJ2-5 NA NA TRBV11-2 CASSPYGAETQYF TGTGCCAGCAGCCCCTATGGGGCGGAGACCCAGTACTTC
TRBJ1-1 TRBD1 NA TRBV5-4 CASSSGQGWNTEAFF TGTGCCAGCAGCTCCGGACAGGGTTGGAACACTGAAGCTTTCTTT
TRBJ1-2 NA NA TRBV6-1 CASSEVGAYGYTF TGTGCCAGCAGTGAAGTAGGAGCGTATGGCTACACCTTC
TRBJ2-2 TRBD2 NA TRBV7-8 CASSFLSSGRDGGELFF TGTGCCAGCAGCTTCCTCTCCAGCGGGAGAGATGGCGGGGAGCTGTTTTTT
TRBJ2-1 TRBD2 NA TRBV5-1 CASSFWPTSGKPEQFF TGCGCCAGCAGCTTCTGGCCGACTAGCGGGAAACCTGAGCAGTTCTTC
TRBJ2-7 NA NA TRBV2 CASRSGYYEQYF TGTGCCAGCAGGTCCGGTTACTACGAGCAGTACTTC
TRBJ1-2 NA NA TRBV28 CASSPTSTTYGLWYTF TGTGCCAGCAGTCCGACAAGTACTACATATGGCTTGTGGTACACCTTC
TRBJ1-3 NA NA TRBV6-9 CASSYSGGAGNTIYF TGTGCCAGCAGTTACTCGGGGGGAGCTGGAAACACCATATATTTT
TRBJ2-2 NA few TRBV4-2 CASSLTTTGELFF TGTGCCAGCAGCCTGACAACCACCGGGGAGCTGTTTTTT
TRBJ1-1 NA NA TRBV4-2 CASSHDEGAEAFF TGTGCCAGCAGCCATGATGAGGGGGCTGAAGCTTTCTTT
TRBJ1-2 TRBD1 NA TRBV4-1 CASSQQLQGTYGYTF TGCGCCAGCAGCCAACAATTACAGGGGACCTATGGCTACACCTTC
TRBJ2-5 TRBD1 NA TRBV28 CASSLVTGVQETQYF TGTGCCAGCAGTTTGGTGACAGGGGTACAAGAGACCCAGTACTTC
TRBJ2-7 NA few TRBV2 CASGTVYSYEQYF TGTGCCAGCGGTACAGTGTACTCCTACGAGCAGTACTTC
TRBJ2-1 NA few TRBV27 CASSHTLASEQFF TGTGCCAGCAGTCACACTCTAGCGTCTGAGCAGTTCTTC
TRBJ2-6 NA NA TRBV19 CASSMSLGANVLTF TGTGCCAGTAGTATGTCCCTTGGGGCCAACGTCCTGACTTTC
TRBJ1-2 NA NA TRBV5-4 CASSAPRDGDYGYTF TGTGCCAGCAGCGCACCCCGGGACGGAGACTATGGCTACACCTTC
TRBJ1-2 TRBD1 NA TRBV4-3 CASSQAGTVVGYTF TGCGCCAGCAGCCAAGCCGGGACAGTAGTTGGCTACACCTTC
TRBJ1-2 TRBD1 few TRBV7-2 CASSTGTGLSGGYTF TGTGCCAGCAGCACAGGGACAGGGCTCTCGGGTGGCTACACCTTC
TRBJ2-7 NA NA TRBV7-3 CASSLTLGHEQYF TGTGCCAGCAGCTTAACGCTGGGACACGAGCAGTACTTC
TRBJ2-7 NA NA TRBV7-2 CASSPRDGTYEQYF TGTGCCAGCAGTCCCCGGGACGGCACCTACGAGCAGTACTTC
TRBJ1-3 NA NA TRBV11-2 CASSSEIGYRAIAGNTIYF TGTGCCAGCAGCTCAGAAATCGGCTACAGGGCGATCGCTGGAAACACCATATATTTT
TRBJ2-1 NA NA TRBV13 CASSLDGGGSYNEQFF TGTGCCAGCAGCTTAGATGGTGGGGGCTCCTACAATGAGCAGTTCTTC
TRBJ1-2 NA NA TRBV28 CASSPGTVYGYTF TGTGCCAGCAGTCCTGGGACTGTCTATGGCTACACCTTC
TRBJ2-5 NA NA TRBV18 CASSPPSEIRETQYF TGTGCCAGCTCACCACCGAGTGAAATCCGAGAGACCCAGTACTTC
TRBJ1-5 NA NA TRBV7-2 CASSLDQSASNQPQHF TGTGCCAGCAGCTTAGATCAGTCCGCTAGCAATCAGCCCCAGCATTTT
TRBJ2-3 TRBD2 NA TRBV5-1 CASSFGGSRDTQYF TGCGCCAGCAGCTTCGGCGGGAGTAGAGATACGCAGTATTTT
TRBJ2-4 NA NA TRBV4-1 CASSQLIQGSKNIQYF TGCGCCAGCAGCCAACTTATTCAGGGCTCCAAAAACATTCAGTACTTC
TRBJ2-3 NA NA TRBV7-3 CASSLVSRTDTQYF TGTGCCAGCAGCTTAGTTAGCCGAACTGATACGCAGTATTTT
TRBJ2-1 TRBD1 NA TRBV6-5 CASSRDRGGNEQFF TGTGCCAGCAGTCGGGACAGGGGAGGCAATGAGCAGTTCTTC
TRBJ2-5 TRBD2 NA TRBV25-1 CASSEYVTGGPETQYF TGTGCCAGCAGTGAATATGTCACGGGAGGGCCGGAGACCCAGTACTTC
TRBJ1-5 NA NA TRBV21-1 CASSNSDPGKHCQPQHF TGTGCCAGCAGCAATAGTGACCCAGGGAAGCATTGTCAGCCCCAGCATTTT
TRBJ1-5 NA once TRBV5-1 CASSAAGASNQPQHF TGCGCCAGCAGCGCGGCGGGGGCTAGCAATCAGCCCCAGCATTTT
TRBJ1-2 TRBD1 NA TRBV6-1 CASVWDRGGYTF TGTGCCAGCGTGTGGGACAGGGGTGGCTACACCTTC
TRBJ2-5 NA few TRBV9 CASSEGGETQYF TGTGCCAGCAGCGAGGGGGGAGAGACCCAGTACTTC
TRBJ2-1 NA NA TRBV19 CASASYNEQFF TGTGCCAGTGCTAGTTACAATGAGCAGTTCTTC
TRBJ2-7 NA NA TRBV7-2 CATGLGVEQYF TGTGCCACTGGGCTGGGGGTCGAGCAGTACTTC
TRBJ2-2 NA NA TRBV2 CASSQRNANTGELFF TGTGCCAGCAGTCAGAGAAATGCGAACACCGGGGAGCTGTTTTTT
TRBJ1-6 TRBD1 few TRBV2 CASRAEGQSNSPLHF TGTGCCAGCAGAGCGGAGGGACAGTCTAATTCACCCCTCCACTTT
TRBJ2-2 NA NA TRBV7-3 CASSLVAGLNTGELFF TGTGCCAGCAGCTTAGTCGCGGGACTGAACACCGGGGAGCTGTTTTTT
TRBJ1-3 TRBD1 NA TRBV6-6 CASSSRQGSAGNTIYF TGTGCCAGCAGTTCTAGACAGGGGTCAGCTGGAAACACCATATATTTT
TRBJ1-1 NA NA TRBV7-6 CASSTLGTEAFF TGTGCCAGCAGCACTCTTGGGACTGAAGCTTTCTTT
TRBJ2-6 TRBD1 NA TRBV2 CATRTGRGGANVLTF TGTGCCACCCGGACAGGGCGAGGGGGGGCCAACGTCCTGACTTTC
TRBJ1-4 NA NA TRBV7-3 CASSLRLGRIATNEKLFF TGTGCCAGCAGCTTAAGATTGGGGCGGATTGCAACTAATGAAAAACTGTTTTTT
TRBJ2-5 NA NA TRBV5-1 CASETMPGETQYF TGCGCCAGTGAGACTATGCCGGGAGAGACCCAGTACTTC